The next 26 T cell receptor beta chains were all read from a single sample in a study of response to subunit inactivated influenza vaccine. TCRdb re-derived calls from the RT-PCR reads in MiXCR, one entry per CDR3 protein. The sample contains more than 700,000 distinct CDR3 sequences, over 20% of which appear only once. This material consisted of PBMCs from blood, taken 4 to 6 days after vaccination. The receptors were gathered from a man between 45 and 60 years old who received an inactivated influenza vaccine.

This clonotype was recorded a few times. The rearrangement joins TRBV11-1 to TRBJ2-1; 8 nucleotides match TRBD2. The CDR3 covers 16 residues. From germline, CDR1 is SGHAT and CDR2 FQDESV (reference sequence). V was clipped by 6 bases and J by 7 bases; unmatched bases: 14. The CDR3 sequence: CASSRAGGAYSNEQFF. As DNA, the CDR3 is TGTGCCAGCAGTCGGGCCGGGGGGGCCTATTCGAATGAGCAGTTCTTC.

The chain has TRBV6-5 and TRBJ1-1, with D unclear. Trimming took 4 bases from V and 1 from J, leaving 10 bases between them. Germline V gene lookup returns CDR1 MNHEY and CDR2 SVGAGI. The CDR3 length is 14 residues. The CDR3 bases are TGTGCCAGCAGTTTCTTACCTTCGAACACTGAAGCTTTCTTT. Translated, it gives CASSFLPSNTEAFF.

The table lists this clonotype with a few counts. The chain links TRBV20-1 to TRBJ2-3; D might be TRBD2 (5 bases). The CDR3 is 15 residues long. The V end lost 7 bases, the J end lost 0 bases, and 17 bases lay between the germline ends. Germline V CDR1 and CDR2: DFQATT, SNEGSKA (reference sequence). CDR3 in DNA: TGCAGTGAGGCGGCGCTAGCCAGCAGCACAGATACGCAGTATTTT. Amino acids: CSEAALASSTDTQYF.

This clonotype was counted ten times or more. This chain connects TRBV20-1 to TRBJ2-7, with 8 bases aligning to TRBD2. Germline values: CDR1 DFQATT, CDR2 SNEGSKA (reference sequence). The length of the CDR3 is 15 residues. J gave up 0 bases and V 3 bases, and 7 bases lay outside the gene matches. CDR3 nucleotide sequence: TGCAGTGCTAGTAGCAGCGGGGGTAGCTCCTACGAGCAGTACTTC. This gives the protein CSASSSGGSSYEQYF.

This sequence joins TRBV7-2 and TRBJ2-1; tentatively, D is TRBD1 (6 bases). The V gene's germline CDR1 is SGHTA and CDR2 FQGNSA. CDR3 length: 15 residues. The germline V and J ends were trimmed by 2 bases and 2 bases, with 10 bases remaining between them. The CDR3 here is CASSLMGAAYNEQFF. The CDR3 bases are TGTGCCAGCAGCTTAATGGGGGCCGCCTACAATGAGCAGTTCTTC. Looking up the rest from reference TRBV7-2 and TRBJ2-1 gives the full variable domain: GAGVSQSPSNKVTEKGKDVELRCDPISGHTALYWYRQSLGQGLEFLIYFQGNSAPDKSGLPSDRFSAERTGGSVSTLTIQRTQQEDSAVYLCASSLMGAAYNEQFFGPGTRLTVL.

The rearrangement links TRBV28 to TRBJ2-1, with TRBD2 identical over 11 bases. CDR3 length: 18 amino acids. Germline CDR1 is MDHEN and CDR2 is SYDVKM. With V trimmed by 4 bases and J by 3 bases, 11 bases remained unmatched. CDR3 nucleotides: TGTGCCAGCAGTTCAACGCGCTCGACTAGCGGGATCTACAATGAGCAGTTCTTC. Amino acid sequence: CASSSTRSTSGIYNEQFF.

In its sample, this clonotype was seen a few times. This chain connects TRBV6-2 or TRBV6-3 to TRBJ2-7; no clear D gene. The V end lost 8 bases, the J end lost 9 bases, and 11 bases lay between the germline ends. Germline lookup yields CDR1 MNHEY and CDR2 SVGEGT. The CDR3 has 10 amino acids. CDR3 loop: CASGQLRQYF. DNA for the CDR3: TGTGCCAGCGGGCAATTGAGGCAGTACTTC.

This clonotype was recorded at least ten times. The J gene is TRBJ2-1, the V gene TRBV11-2; unclear D gene. Germline values: CDR1 SGHAT, CDR2 FQNNGV. V was shortened by 1 base and J by 8 bases, with 6 bases between the two germline ends. The CDR3 extends over 12 amino acids. As DNA, the CDR3 is TGTGCCAGCAGCTTAGCCGCGCATGAGCAGTTCTTC. Amino acids: CASSLAAHEQFF. The whole variable domain, filled in from reference TRBV11-2 and TRBJ2-1, reads EAGVAQSPRYKIIEKRQSVAFWCNPISGHATLYWYQQILGQGPKLLIQFQNNGVVDDSQLPKDRFSAERLKGVDSTLKIQPAKLEDSAVYLCASSLAAHEQFFGPGTRLTVL.

This clonotype has only a few counts. The rearrangement uses TRBV5-6 and TRBJ2-2, with 8 bases matching TRBD2. V lost 4 bases, J lost 6 bases, and 11 bases stayed unmatched. CDR1 and CDR2 (germline): SGHDT, YYEEEE. This CDR3 region has 16 residues. For the CDR3, the DNA is TGTGCCAGCAGCCTGGAAGGAGCGGGAGTGGCCGGGGAGCTGTTTTTT. It specifies CASSLEGAGVAGELFF.

The chain combines TRBV12-3 or TRBV12-4 with TRBJ1-1; 9 bases agree with TRBD1. J was trimmed by 3 bases and V by 4 bases; bases with no gene match: 3. This CDR3 spans 14 amino acids. CDR3 residues: CASSSTGGDTEAFF. In DNA form, the CDR3 reads TGTGCCAGCAGTTCGACAGGGGGTGACACTGAAGCTTTCTTT.

This clonotype was detected a few times. CDR3 loop: CASGRVPRETQYF. DNA of the CDR3: TGTGCCTCCGGACGGGTCCCGCGGGAGACCCAGTACTTC. The rearrangement uses TRBV12-3 or TRBV12-4 and TRBJ2-5; unclear D gene. Trimming removed 11 bases at V and 5 bases at J, with 18 bases between. The CDR3 has 13 residues.

This clonotype turned up a few times. This chain connects TRBV11-2 to TRBJ2-1; 13 bases are shared with TRBD2. There are 17 residues in the CDR3. The J segment lost 7 bases and the V segment lost 5 bases, leaving 11 bases of the junction unmatched. Looked up from germline, CDR1 is SGHAT and CDR2 is FQNNGV. The CDR3 region has the DNA TGTGCCAGCAGCCAAGACGGACTAGCGGGAGTAGTGAATGAGCAGTTCTTC. The encoded protein is CASSQDGLAGVVNEQFF.

This clonotype was observed many times. The genes are TRBV10-3 and TRBJ1-5, with 10 bases lining up with TRBD1. Germline CDR1 ENHRY, CDR2 SYGVKD. V lost 5 bases to trimming and J lost 3 bases; unmatched junction nucleotides: 10. This CDR3 has 17 residues. The CDR3 region has the DNA TGTGCCATCAGTCAGACATACGGGACAGGGGTCAATCAGCCCCAGCATTTT. It translates to CAISQTYGTGVNQPQHF.

This chain links TRBV29-1 with TRBJ2-3; possibly TRBD2 for D (5 bases). Germline CDR1 and CDR2: SQVTM and ANQGSEA. The CDR3 is made up of 16 amino acids. The V and J ends lost 3 bases and 6 bases respectively, with 22 bases between them. CDR3 in DNA: TGCAGCGTTGACCCGGGCCCATCGAGCCGCGGGGATACGCAGTATTTT. Translating it yields CSVDPGPSSRGDTQYF.

A few counts support this clonotype. The J gene is TRBJ2-4, the V gene TRBV18, with a weak D call TRBD2 (5 bases). The V and J ends lost 0 bases and 3 bases respectively, with 12 bases between them. Germline V gene data show CDR1 as KGHSH and CDR2 as LQKENI. The CDR3 is 16 residues long. This CDR3 reads CASSPPEGSGKNIQYF. In DNA form, the CDR3 reads TGTGCCAGCTCACCACCTGAGGGATCGGGCAAAAACATTCAGTACTTC.

This clonotype was observed a few times. The chain links TRBV12-3 or TRBV12-4 to TRBJ2-7; D tentatively fits TRBD1 or TRBD2 (5 bases each). The CDR3 extends over 15 amino acids. V was pared by 4 bases and J by 3 bases, with 16 bases between. Here the CDR3 reads CASSSRVLRGYEQYF. In DNA, the CDR3 is TGTGCCAGCAGTTCCAGGGTATTACGGGGCTACGAGCAGTACTTC.

The rearrangement links TRBV7-3 to TRBJ2-1, with 12 nucleotides matching TRBD2. Unmatched junction bases numbered 0, after V lost 0 bases and J lost 6 bases. Germline V gives CDR1 SGHTA, CDR2 FQGTGA. This CDR3 spans 15 amino acids. The DNA of the CDR3 is TGTGCCAGCAGCTTAACACTAGCGGGAGGCAATGAGCAGTTCTTC. Its translation is CASSLTLAGGNEQFF.

The chain links TRBV7-2 to TRBJ2-3; TRBD2 aligns across 16 bases. The CDR3 sequence is 17 residues long. V gave up 5 bases and J gave up 4 bases; unmatched junction bases: 6. Germline CDR1 reads SGHTA; CDR2 reads FQGNSA. Written as DNA, the CDR3 is TGTGCCAGCAGCCCGGGACTAGCGGGGGGGCTGGCAGATACGCAGTATTTT. Translation: CASSPGLAGGLADTQYF.

This chain joins TRBV12-3 or TRBV12-4 and TRBJ2-2; D is unclear. This CDR3 has 14 residues. Trimming left V 3 bases short and J 6 bases short, with 11 bases between. CDR3 DNA: TGTGCCAGCAGTTTCCTAGAGCCCCCCGGGGAGCTGTTTTTT. Protein sequence: CASSFLEPPGELFF.

This clonotype was detected only a few times. In nucleotides, the CDR3 is TGTGCCAGCAGCTTGGCGCCTACAGGGGGCACTGAAGCTTTCTTT. Translation: CASSLAPTGGTEAFF. The rearrangement links TRBV5-6 to TRBJ1-1; TRBD1 aligns across 8 bases. This CDR3 region has 15 residues. The ends lost 0 bases at V and 4 bases at J; junction bases unmatched: 5. The V gene's germline CDR1 is SGHDT and CDR2 YYEEEE.

This clonotype was counted at least ten times. The chain uses TRBV28 and TRBJ2-1; D is perhaps TRBD2 (5 bases). V gave up 5 bases and J gave up 5 bases, with 13 bases separating them. This CDR3 is built from 14 residues. Per the germline V gene, CDR1 is MDHEN and CDR2 is SYDVKM. The CDR3 DNA sequence: TGTGCCAGCAGTCCCCCCGGAGGCAACAATGAGCAGTTCTTC. Protein: CASSPPGGNNEQFF.

V gene TRBV6-1 combines with J gene TRBJ2-1; 7 bases fit TRBD1. CDR1 and CDR2 (germline): MNHNS, SASEGT. After removal of 6 bases from V and 6 bases from J, the junction contained 5 bases not matched to a gene. The CDR3 sequence is 13 residues long. The CDR3 coding sequence is TGTGCCAGCAGAAAGGGGGCGCGCAATGAGCAGTTCTTC. Translated, it gives CASRKGARNEQFF.

On this clonotype: At one boundary the junction diverges from the germline segment, which might be a read error. This sequence joins TRBV9 and TRBJ2-7; no firm D call. Looked up from germline, CDR1 is SGDLS and CDR2 is YYNGEE. The CDR3 consists of 12 residues. This chain's CDR3 is CASSVNSDEQYF. CDR3 nucleotide sequence: TGTGCCAGCAGCGTAAACTCCGACGAGCAGTACTTC. Complete variable domain (other parts from reference TRBV9 and TRBJ2-7): DSGVTQTPKHLITATGQRVTLRCSPRSGDLSVYWYQQSLDQGLQFLIQYYNGEERAKGNILERFSAQQFPDLHSELNLSSLELGDSALYFCASSVNSDEQYFGPGTRLTVT.

This clonotype was seen a few times. J is TRBJ2-1 and V is TRBV4-2; D is possibly TRBD2 (6 bases). CDR3 length: 18 amino acids. Germline values: CDR1 LGHNA, CDR2 YNFKEQ. V lost 3 bases, J lost 5 bases, and 23 bases lay in between. CDR3 sequence reads: CASSQVWSTRASDNEQFF. DNA for the CDR3: TGTGCCAGCAGCCAGGTGTGGTCGACTAGGGCCAGTGACAATGAGCAGTTCTTC.

The chain has TRBV28 and TRBJ2-2, with D unresolved. This CDR3 contains 15 residues. The V end lost 2 bases, the J end lost 6 bases, and 13 bases lay between the germline ends. Germline CDR1 reads MDHEN; CDR2 reads SYDVKM. Here the CDR3 reads CASSLVGRRSGELFF. In DNA, the CDR3 is TGTGCCAGCAGTTTAGTAGGACGGCGGTCCGGGGAGCTGTTTTTT. Variable domain in full (rest from reference TRBV28 and TRBJ2-2): DVKVTQSSRYLVKRTGEKVFLECVQDMDHENMFWYRQDPGLGLRLIYFSYDVKMKEKGDIPEGYSVSREKKERFSLILESASTNQTSMYLCASSLVGRRSGELFFGEGSRLTVL.

This chain uses TRBV5-1 with TRBJ1-3; TRBD1 matches at 7 bases. CDR1 SGHRS and CDR2 YFSETQ come from the germline V gene. The CDR3 is 15 residues long. J lost 3 bases, V lost 0 bases, and 3 bases had no gene match. CDR3 coding DNA: TGCGCCAGCAGCTTGGACAGGGGCCGTGGAAACACCATATATTTT. Amino acids: CASSLDRGRGNTIYF.